Given below is one T cell receptor beta chain in context. The antigen is unknown. The data derive from a study of cytomegalovirus exposure and HLA in healthy donors. As for the study in general: Most genotyped donors, roughly 80% of around 370, had Caucasian-associated genetic ancestry. Points from the study as a whole: Earlier results showed most TCR beta V segments being productive about 90% or about 30% of the time.

Primers for the PCR totalled 60 Vbeta and 13 Jbeta. Produced via immunoSEQ multiplex PCR; TCRdb's table is partial and in-frame only. The sample lists approximately 150,000 clones; 70% to 80% were seen once. V was cut by 6 bases and J by 7 bases, with 17 bases left in between. Germline V gives CDR1 SGHKS, CDR2 YYEKEE (reference sequence). The CDR3 totals 14 residues. Healthy bone marrow donors made up the donors. The receptor was derived from a middle-aged woman in good health and CMV-seronegative. The gene calls are TRBV5-5 and TRBJ2-1; weak D call: TRBD2 (6 bases). Sequencing used PBMCs. CDR3 in DNA: TGTGCCAGCACTCGGGAGTACGGCTATAATGAGCAGTTCTTC. Protein product: CASTREYGYNEQFF.